These 19 T cell receptor beta chains originate from one sample sequenced in a study of cytomegalovirus exposure and HLA in healthy donors. The primer mix had 60 Vbeta and 13 Jbeta primers. Sequencing used immunoSEQ multiplex PCR; TCRdb keeps in-frame clones, though not all of them. Of under 200,000 clones listed, less than 85% are singletons. Source material: PBMCs. These receptors were obtained from a male donor in good health and CMV-seronegative.

The chain uses TRBV27 and TRBJ1-2; the D gene is possibly TRBD1 (5 bases). This CDR3 spans 13 amino acids. V lost 8 bases, J lost 3 bases, and 13 bases lay in between. Germline V gives CDR1 MNHEY, CDR2 SMNVEV (reference sequence). The CDR3 region is CASRPGGDYGYTF. CDR3 DNA: TGTGCCAGCCGACCCGGGGGTGACTATGGCTACACCTTC.

The chain couples TRBV5-4 to TRBJ1-3; D is perhaps TRBD1 (6 bases). Per the germline V gene, CDR1 is SGHNT and CDR2 is YYREEE (reference sequence). CDR3 size: 17 residues. Trimming left V 0 bases short and J 0 bases short, with 13 bases between. CDR3 loop: CASSLGGQATSGNTIYF. CDR3 coding DNA: TGTGCCAGCAGCTTGGGGGGGCAGGCGACCTCTGGAAACACCATATATTTT. Combining the CDR3 with reference TRBV5-4 and TRBJ1-3 gives the whole variable domain ETGVTQSPTHLIKTRGQQVTLRCSSQSGHNTVSWYQQALGQGPQFIFQYYREEENGRGNFPPRFSGLQFPNYSSELNVNALELDDSALYLCASSLGGQATSGNTIYFGEGSWLTVV.

This clone was observed a handful of times. This chain links TRBV29-1 with TRBJ2-7; a weak D match, TRBD2 (5 bases). The length of the CDR3 is 12 residues. Germline assignment: CDR1 SQVTM and CDR2 ANQGSEA. Trimming took off 7 bases at V and 7 bases at J, with 17 bases between the two ends. Here the CDR3 reads CSARPSSGEQYF. CDR3 nucleotides: TGCAGCGCTCGACCGTCTTCGGGGGAGCAGTACTTC.

Regarding this clone: The conserved closing phenylalanine or tryptophan is absent in this CDR3, likely reflecting a read error. The V gene is TRBV6-5, the J gene TRBJ2-7; TRBD2 matches at 7 bases. From germline, CDR1 is MNHEY and CDR2 SVGAGI. Germline trimming cut 6 bases from V and 9 bases from J; bases unmatched to any gene: 14. CDR3 length: 14 amino acids. CDR3 DNA sequence: TGTGCCAGCAGATCTACCCCGCAGGGAGGGGCGCAGTACCTC. This translates into CASRSTPQGGAQYL.

CDR3 sequence: CASSQGGTGPFEKLFF. The DNA of the CDR3 is TGCGCCAGCAGCCAGGGGGGGACAGGACCTTTTGAAAAACTGTTTTTT. The V and J genes are TRBV4-1 and TRBJ1-4; 8 nucleotides agree with TRBD1. The CDR3 contains 16 residues. Per the germline V gene, CDR1 is MGHRA and CDR2 is YSYEKL. Losses at the gene ends were 3 bases for V and 7 bases for J; bases not matched to a gene: 10.

The V and J genes are TRBV5-4 and TRBJ1-3, with D possibly matching TRBD1 (5 bases). This CDR3 comprises 15 residues. Germline-derived CDR1 and CDR2 are SGHNT and YYREEE (reference sequence). Trimming cost V 0 bases and J 3 bases, with 10 bases left between them. DNA of the CDR3: TGTGCCAGCAGCTTGGGGGCCAGGGATGGAAACACCATATATTTT. It translates to CASSLGARDGNTIYF.

The chain is built from TRBV4-1 and TRBJ2-7; 9 nucleotides agree with TRBD2. Germline V gene lookup returns CDR1 MGHRA and CDR2 YSYEKL. After removal of 4 bases from V and 0 bases from J, the junction contained 7 bases not matched to a gene. This CDR3 has 16 amino acids. CDR3 loop: CASSPSSGTGSYEQYF. The CDR3 DNA reads TGCGCCAGCAGCCCATCTAGCGGGACGGGCTCCTACGAGCAGTACTTC.

V usage is TRBV7-2 and J usage is TRBJ2-1, with 9 bases that match TRBD2. CDR3 size: 19 residues. Trimming at V came to 7 bases and at J to 0 bases, leaving 16 bases not matched to a gene. CDR1 is SGHTA and CDR2 is FQGNSA in the germline V gene. CDR3 residues: CASMGRGSGGSSSYNEQFF. CDR3 coding DNA: TGTGCCAGCATGGGGCGGGGCAGCGGGGGGTCGAGCTCCTACAATGAGCAGTTCTTC.

This clone has only one observation. This sequence joins TRBV19 and TRBJ2-6; 10 nucleotides align to TRBD1. Unmatched junction bases numbered 9, after V lost 4 bases and J lost 0 bases. Germline V gives CDR1 LNHDA, CDR2 SQIVND (reference sequence). The CDR3 runs 19 residues. In DNA, the CDR3 is TGTGCCAGTAGTACCCGGGTGACAGGGGGCTTCTCTGGGGCCAACGTCCTGACTTTC. This translates into CASSTRVTGGFSGANVLTF. The full variable domain, completed using reference TRBV19 and TRBJ2-6, is DGGITQSPKYLFRKEGQNVTLSCEQNLNHDAMYWYRQDPGQGLRLIYYSQIVNDFQKGDIAEGYSVSREKKESFPLTVTSAQKNPTAFYLCASSTRVTGGFSGANVLTFGAGSRLTVL.

The genes are TRBV4-1 and TRBJ1-5; 10 bases map to TRBD1. V was pared by 0 bases and J by 3 bases, with 5 bases of the junction left unmatched. The germline V gene has CDR1 MGHRA and CDR2 YSYEKL. This CDR3 region has 17 residues. CDR3 sequence (DNA): TGCGCCAGCAGCCAAGATCCCGGGACAGGGGTCAATCAGCCCCAGCATTTT. Residues: CASSQDPGTGVNQPQHF.

This chain links TRBV28 with TRBJ2-5; D might be TRBD1 (6 bases). With 1 base removed from V and 4 bases from J, the gap between germline ends came to 22 bases. CDR1 is MDHEN and CDR2 is SYDVKM in the germline V gene. This CDR3 comprises 18 residues. CDR3 region: CASSLLVGLGAGRETQYF. Written as DNA, the CDR3 is TGTGCCAGCAGTTTATTGGTGGGGCTGGGGGCTGGGCGAGAGACCCAGTACTTC.

This chain links TRBV18 with TRBJ1-4; TRBD1 agrees at 9 bases. CDR1 KGHSH and CDR2 LQKENI come from the germline V gene. V was pared by 6 bases and J by 2 bases, with 7 bases of the junction left unmatched. The CDR3 extends over 16 amino acids. The DNA for the CDR3 is TGTGCCAGCTCGTTCGGGACAGGGAATACTAATGAAAAACTGTTTTTT. It translates to CASSFGTGNTNEKLFF.

The V and J genes are TRBV6-1 and TRBJ2-2, with a tentative D call TRBD1 (6 bases). Germline assignment: CDR1 MNHNS and CDR2 SASEGT. The CDR3 extends over 14 amino acids. Trimming took off 6 bases at V and 2 bases at J, with 10 bases between the two ends. CDR3 coding DNA: TGTGCCAGCAGCGGGACAACAAACACCGGGGAGCTGTTTTTT. It specifies CASSGTTNTGELFF.

The chain couples TRBV14 to TRBJ1-6; tentative D call: TRBD1 (6 bases). The CDR3 spans 14 residues. V was clipped by 8 bases and J by 5 bases, with 13 bases between them. The germline gives CDR1 SGHDN, CDR2 FVKESK. The CDR3 sequence is CASAQGLNNSPLHF. DNA of the CDR3: TGTGCCAGCGCACAGGGTTTGAATAATTCACCCCTCCACTTT.

CDR3 sequence: CASSFGTGQETQYF. CDR3 coding DNA: TGCGCCAGCAGCTTTGGGACAGGTCAAGAGACCCAGTACTTC. The genes are TRBV5-1 and TRBJ2-5; 8 positions agree with TRBD1. The CDR3 has 14 residues. Germline V gene data show CDR1 as SGHRS and CDR2 as YFSETQ. V was clipped by 2 bases and J by 2 bases; unmatched bases: 2. Complete variable domain (other parts from reference TRBV5-1 and TRBJ2-5): KAGVTQTPRYLIKTRGQQVTLSCSPISGHRSVSWYQQTPGQGLQFLFEYFSETQRNKGNFPGRFSGRQFSNSRSEMNVSTLELGDSALYLCASSFGTGQETQYFGPGTRLLVL.

V is TRBV18 and J is TRBJ2-1; 7 nucleotides line up with TRBD2. Germline V gives CDR1 KGHSH, CDR2 LQKENI. The V segment lost 4 bases and the J segment 13 bases; nucleotides outside the gene matches: 25. CDR3 length: 18 residues. CDR3 sequence: CASSLTDADGLGAAHQFF. In DNA, the CDR3 is TGTGCCAGCTCACTCACCGACGCGGACGGACTAGGGGCAGCGCACCAGTTCTTC.

The chain combines TRBV11-1 with TRBJ2-5; 7 bases are a match to TRBD1. J was trimmed by 6 bases and V by 2 bases; bases with no gene match: 6. This CDR3 is built from 14 residues. Germline CDR1 SGHAT, CDR2 FQDESV (reference sequence). The CDR3 DNA is TGTGCCAGCAGCTTATCAGGACAGGAGAAGACCCAGTACTTC. It codes for CASSLSGQEKTQYF.

This clone has a single count. This chain joins TRBV6-1 and TRBJ1-4, with TRBD1 identical over 7 bases. The germline CDR1 and CDR2 sequences are MNHNS and SASEGT. The CDR3 has 14 residues. V lost 6 bases, J lost 5 bases, and 6 bases stayed unmatched. Here the CDR3 reads CASREGQLNEKLFF. CDR3 nucleotides: TGTGCCAGCAGGGAGGGACAGCTCAATGAAAAACTGTTTTTT.

This chain uses TRBV27 with TRBJ1-2; 7 bases agree with TRBD1. The CDR3 is made up of 13 amino acids. Germline loops: CDR1 MNHEY, CDR2 SMNVEV (reference sequence). V lost 6 bases, J lost 4 bases, and 5 bases stayed unmatched. The CDR3, as DNA: TGTGCCAGCAGCCAAGACAGGGTCTATGGCTACACCTTC. Residues: CASSQDRVYGYTF.